This T cell receptor beta chain was captured in a study of PD-L1 blockade in urothelial cancer. Trimming took 0 bases from V and 5 from J, leaving 14 bases between them. The CDR3 spans 15 residues. Germline CDR1 SGHVS, CDR2 FQNEAQ. This sample's time point: pretreatment peripheral blood. TCRdb's copy holds only in-frame clones and misses some; the assay was immunoSEQ multiplex PCR. The table records about 76,000 clones, approximately 87% of them present only once. Sequenced here: PBMCs, sampled around atezolizumab (anti-PD-L1) treatment. The chain joins TRBV7-8 to TRBJ2-7; a weak D match, TRBD2 (7 bases). This clonotype was sampled from a man in his 70s with urothelial cancer. The CDR3 loop is CASSLAIEGGNEQYF. The CDR3 DNA sequence: TGTGCCAGCAGCTTAGCCATCGAGGGGGGGAACGAGCAGTACTTC.